This T cell receptor beta chain originates from a study of neurological immune-mediated disorders (dated by TCRdb to between 2018 and 2020). Study-wide context: The study compared peripheral blood TCR-beta repertoires of HTLV-I-associated myelopathy (HAM/TSP) patients, multiple sclerosis patients and healthy controls using UMI-based sequencing. The 100 to 110 TCR-beta libraries covered PBMC samples along with longitudinal samples, technical triplicates, and paired sorted CD4+ and CD8+ T-cell subsets. The cohort comprised roughly 69 subjects: about 14 HAM/TSP patients, 35 or so multiple sclerosis patients and around 20 healthy controls.

In its sample, this clonotype comes out as medium-sized (0.01 to 0.1%). Its antigen is not yet known. Base qualities are not recorded, but no much larger clone differs from it by a single base. Taken from the germline V gene, the CDR1 and CDR2 loops are SGHRS and YFSETQ. V drops 2 bases and J drops 7 bases, leaving 15 bases in between. The CDR3 covers 15 residues, taking in both the cysteine and the phenylalanine. The DNA shown is the 45-base CDR3, in frame from base 1. cDNA synthesis used template-switch 5'RACE with a primer carrying a 10-nucleotide random unique molecular identifier tagging each TCR transcript. Over 180 million TCR-beta sequences, covering 15-18 subjects, were produced in each sequencing run. The RNeasy kit was used for extraction of total RNA. Using the KAPA Real-time Library Amplification kit, TCR-beta VDJ regions were amplified with primers for the TCR constant region and the 5'RACE anchor. A first PCR added sample indexes and Illumina adaptors, after which a second PCR increased the library yield. After Ampure bead purification, the TCR product of roughly 650 bp was size-selected on a 2% E-gel SizeSelection system. Before pooling, library quality was assessed on a Bioanalyzer, concentration was determined with Qubit, and library quantification was performed with the Kapa Library Quantification kit. Libraries were sequenced paired-end 2 x 150 bp on an Illumina HiSeq 2500. To increase sequence diversity, about 25-31% phiX was spiked into each library pool. The study's processing was this. Quality-filtered reads were processed with the UMI-based MiGEC pipeline, which removed over 85% of raw TCR sequences during error correction. IMGT germline references were used for alignment of VDJ genes, and clonotypes were defined by a unique CDR3 amino acid sequence together with V-J genes. Clonal expansion, Shannon diversity, and CDR3 relatedness (CalcPairwiseDistances, ClusterSamples) were evaluated with VDJtools, and phylogenetic trees were built with CLCbio workbench. Clones with at least 8 unique UMIs were defined as expanded, with this threshold being based on coefficient-of-variation modelling across technical triplicates. TCRdb passed the public sequencing reads through fastp at Q25 and MiXCR, retaining productive beta sequences. For every CDR3 protein sequence, its rows merge into one entry that carries the most common genes and DNA. These V and J calls derive from TCRdb rather than the authors' analysis. The sample yields 23,000 or so distinct CDR3 sequences; about 13% were counted once. Around 13% of the sample goes to the ten largest clones.

On the study overall, not on this receptor specifically: The highest TCR clonal expansion was observed in HAM/TSP patients, whereas the lowest was observed in MS patients, even when compared with healthy controls. Expanded clones from different subjects shared no identical CDR3 amino acid sequences, which suggests that TCR-beta repertoires were private in all groups.

For unsorted PBMC libraries, 2 million PBMCs were used after storage in RNAlater at -80 degrees C until RNA extraction. Peripheral blood underwent Ficoll-Hypaque density gradient centrifugation to isolate PBMCs, which were then cryopreserved in liquid nitrogen. The V and J segments used are TRBV5-1 and TRBJ2-2, with a weak D call of TRBD2 (6 bases match). Sequences were obtained from PBMCs. The TCR was taken from an older woman with HTLV-1-associated myelopathy (HAM/TSP). The base sequence is TGCGCCAGCAGCTTAAAGGGTAGCGGATACGGGGAGCTGTTTTTT. The resulting protein is CASSLKGSGYGELFF.